This T cell receptor beta chain emerged from a study of cytomegalovirus exposure and HLA in healthy donors. Study-wide results and caveats: Reportedly, diagnosis of cytomegalovirus status by the classifier showed high specificity and sensitivity. The study put 150 or so TCR beta chains on its list as cytomegalovirus-associated.

Germline V lookup: CDR1 ENHRY, CDR2 SYGVKD. V was shortened by 4 bases and J by 3 bases, with 13 bases between the two germline ends. This CDR3 is 14 amino acids long. Worth noting for this clone: What it binds is not known.

The PCR was carried out with 60 Vbeta primers and 13 Jbeta primers. Under the authors' procedure: About 10 million of about 88 million unique TCR beta chains were shared, per a later count. Clones were sequenced by immunoSEQ multiplex PCR, and TCRdb holds only the in-frame ones, with some missing. The V and J calls and clone size come from that table; D and trimming were worked out from the DNA. The sample has fewer than 150,000 clones; 80% are singletons. The J gene is TRBJ2-7, the V gene TRBV10-3; the D gene is possibly TRBD2 (6 bases). Sequencing input: PBMCs. The source of this sequence is a man between 35 and 55 years old in good health and CMV-seropositive. The DNA of the CDR3 is TGTGCCATCAGTGGAACTAGCAGTCACTACGAGCAGTACTTC. It yields the protein CAISGTSSHYEQYF.